The 6 T cell receptor beta chains presented below share a single source sample, sequenced in a study of T-cell reconstitution after alpha-beta-depleted transplantation in children. Preparing the TCRbeta library involved the use of unique molecular identifiers. TCRdb called the PCR reads again in MiXCR, with one record for every CDR3 protein. The top ten clones hold around 38% of a sample with more than 300,000 distinct CDR3 sequences, 16% of them seen once. Here the sequenced sample was PBMCs, mostly from graft donor cells, taken 360 days after TCRalphabeta/CD19-depleted stem cell transplant. The receptors stem from a male patient under 10 years old who had a stem cell transplant for acute lymphoblastic leukemia, so the T cells may come from the graft donor.

This clonotype was observed at least ten times. The chain links TRBV20-1 to TRBJ2-7; no definite D call. Trimming took off 5 bases at V and 5 bases at J, with 22 bases between the two ends. CDR3 length equals 15 residues. The germline gives CDR1 DFQATT, CDR2 SNEGSKA (reference sequence). In nucleotides, the CDR3 is TGCAGTGCTCTCCCGGTGGGCGGTCCGGCCCACGAGCAGTACTTC. Its protein is CSALPVGGPAHEQYF.

This chain connects TRBV2 to TRBJ2-7, with D maybe TRBD1 (6 bases). Between the trimmed V and J ends, which lost 0 bases and 4 bases, there was a span of 13 bases. The germline V gene has CDR1 SNHLY and CDR2 FYNNEI. The CDR3 length is 15 residues. The CDR3 DNA follows: TGTGCCAGCAGTGAAGCGCCGACAGGCCTGTACGAGCAGTACTTC. Encoded protein: CASSEAPTGLYEQYF. The variable domain in full, completed from reference TRBV2 and TRBJ2-7, reads EPEVTQTPSHQVTQMGQEVILRCVPISNHLYFYWYRQILGQKVEFLVSFYNNEISEKSEIFDDQFSVERPDGSNFTLKIRSTKLEDSAMYFCASSEAPTGLYEQYFGPGTRLTVT.

This chain links TRBV15 with TRBJ2-2; TRBD1 matches 8 bases. This CDR3 comprises 15 residues. CDR1 is LNHNV and CDR2 is YYDKDF in the germline V gene (reference sequence). V trimming: 6 bases; J trimming: 2 bases; junction bases outside the gene matches: 5. The DNA for the CDR3 is TGTGCCACCAGGCTCGACAGGGGTAACACCGGGGAGCTGTTTTTT. Translation: CATRLDRGNTGELFF.

The table lists this clonotype with many counts. The V and J genes are TRBV10-3 and TRBJ2-1; TRBD2 matches 15 bases. There are 15 residues in the CDR3. The V and J ends lost 8 bases and 3 bases, in that order; junction bases with no gene match: 2. CDR1 is ENHRY and CDR2 is SYGVKD in the germline V gene. In DNA, the CDR3 is TGTGCCATCGGACTAGCGGGAGGGTACTACAATGAGCAGTTCTTC. Translated, it gives CAIGLAGGYYNEQFF.

This clonotype has just a few counts. The chain carries TRBV5-1 and TRBJ2-7, with D perhaps TRBD2 (6 bases). Germline values: CDR1 SGHRS, CDR2 YFSETQ. The length of the CDR3 is 13 residues. Trimming stripped 2 bases from V and 7 bases from J, with 13 bases between. The CDR3 spells CASSFGSAGEQYF. DNA of the CDR3: TGCGCCAGCAGCTTTGGCAGCGCGGGGGAGCAGTACTTC.

V gene TRBV12-3 or TRBV12-4 combines with J gene TRBJ1-5; the match to TRBD1 covers 7 bases. J gave up 3 bases and V 6 bases, and 5 bases lay outside the gene matches. This CDR3 has 14 residues. The CDR3 protein is CASRKGAPNQPQHF. CDR3 nucleotide sequence: TGTGCCAGCAGAAAGGGGGCACCCAATCAGCCCCAGCATTTT.